The 26 T cell receptor beta chains below were found in one sample sequenced in a study of beta chain features in type 1 diabetes. Since all of the isolated RNA was reverse transcribed, expressed TCRB transcripts were what got sequenced. Here immunoSEQ multiplex PCR was the method, and the copy in TCRdb shows in-frame clones only, minus some. The sample holds approximately 250,000 clones, around an eighth seen once. Material for sequencing was naive CD4+ T cells from blood. Receptors originate from a middle-aged woman in good health.

This clone was observed a handful of times. This chain uses TRBV6-5 with TRBJ2-3, with D possibly matching TRBD1 (6 bases). Germline V gene data show CDR1 as MNHEY and CDR2 as SVGAGI. V dropped 5 bases and J dropped 6 bases, with 12 bases sitting between them. The CDR3 is 13 amino acids. The CDR3 region has the DNA TGTGCCAGCAGTCTCGACAGGCGGGATACGCAGTATTTT. It codes for CASSLDRRDTQYF.

V and J are TRBV9 and TRBJ2-2, with a weak D call TRBD1 (7 bases). This CDR3 has 14 amino acids. Germline assignment: CDR1 SGDLS and CDR2 YYNGEE. Trimming removed 2 bases at V and 6 bases at J, with 11 bases between. The CDR3 here is CASSVTGEAGELFF. The CDR3 region has the DNA TGTGCCAGCAGCGTTACAGGGGAGGCCGGGGAGCTGTTTTTT.

The J gene is TRBJ2-1, the V gene TRBV7-2, with a tentative D call TRBD1 (6 bases). The CDR3 is 17 amino acids. Trimming removed 5 bases from V and 4 bases from J, with 21 bases in between. CDR1 and CDR2 from the germline V gene are SGHTA and FQGNSA. This CDR3 reads CASSPSFWGQFYNEQFF. The DNA for the CDR3 is TGTGCCAGCAGCCCCTCTTTCTGGGGGCAATTTTACAATGAGCAGTTCTTC.

This clone was counted a few times. This chain connects TRBV10-1 to TRBJ2-5, with 10 bases matching TRBD2. Germline V gives CDR1 WNHNN, CDR2 SYGVQD (reference sequence). The V segment lost 3 bases and the J segment 1 base; nucleotides outside the gene matches: 2. The length of the CDR3 is 15 residues. This CDR3 is CASSDPSGGQETQYF. The CDR3 region has the DNA TGCGCCAGCAGTGATCCTAGCGGGGGCCAAGAGACCCAGTACTTC.

In its sample, this clone was seen a few times. The chain combines TRBV5-4 with TRBJ2-7; unclear D gene. This CDR3 spans 13 amino acids. V was shortened by 0 bases and J by 2 bases, with 6 bases between the two germline ends. Germline V lookup: CDR1 SGHNT, CDR2 YYREEE (reference sequence). CDR3 loop: CASSLAQAYEQYF. The CDR3 DNA reads as TGTGCCAGCAGCTTGGCTCAGGCCTACGAGCAGTACTTC.

The chain is built from TRBV4-1 and TRBJ1-2, with a possible D match to TRBD1 (5 bases). The CDR3 totals 17 residues. Germline V gives CDR1 MGHRA, CDR2 YSYEKL. V was cut by 0 bases and J by 4 bases, with 18 bases left in between. Here the CDR3 reads CASSQDLAGPTFYGYTF. In DNA, the CDR3 is TGCGCCAGCAGCCAAGATCTGGCAGGGCCGACTTTCTATGGCTACACCTTC.

V usage is TRBV7-8 and J usage is TRBJ2-2; 12 bases match TRBD2. Per germline, CDR1 SGHVS and CDR2 FQNEAQ. The V and J ends lost 5 bases and 8 bases, in that order; junction bases with no gene match: 9. There are 16 residues in the CDR3. In DNA form, the CDR3 reads TGTGCCAGCAGCCCGCTAGCGGGGGGGCGCAGTGGGGAGCTGTTTTTT. Encoded protein: CASSPLAGGRSGELFF.

This clone occurred a few times. V gene TRBV7-2 combines with J gene TRBJ2-1, with D maybe TRBD1 (6 bases). Per the germline V gene, CDR1 is SGHTA and CDR2 is FQGNSA. Trimming took 3 bases from V and 9 from J, leaving 6 bases between them. The CDR3 consists of 11 residues. The CDR3 DNA follows: TGTGCCAGCAGCTTCAGGGGTGAGCAGTTCTTC. Translation gives CASSFRGEQFF.

In this sample, this clone turned up a few times. The gene calls are TRBV9 and TRBJ2-7; unclear D gene. Germline V lookup: CDR1 SGDLS, CDR2 YYNGEE. With 0 bases removed from V and 3 bases from J, the gap between germline ends came to 10 bases. This CDR3 is built from 14 residues. The CDR3 DNA follows: TGTGCCAGCAGCGTAGCCCCAGATCTCTACGAGCAGTACTTC. This codes for CASSVAPDLYEQYF.

This clone has more than one count but fewer than ten. The gene calls are TRBV5-4 and TRBJ2-7; 13 bases map to TRBD2. V lost 4 bases, J lost 3 bases, and 10 bases stayed unmatched. CDR1 SGHNT and CDR2 YYREEE come from the germline V gene (reference sequence). The CDR3 runs 17 residues. CDR3 amino acids: CASSLPRLAGGLYEQYF. As DNA, the CDR3 is TGTGCCAGCAGCCTACCCCGACTAGCGGGGGGCCTCTACGAGCAGTACTTC.

This sequence joins TRBV10-3 and TRBJ1-1; TRBD1 matches 9 bases. CDR3 length: 14 residues. V gave up 4 bases and J gave up 3 bases; unmatched junction bases: 3. Germline values: CDR1 ENHRY, CDR2 SYGVKD. CDR3 coding DNA: TGTGCCATCAGTGGCCGGGACAGGGACACTGAAGCTTTCTTT. It specifies CAISGRDRDTEAFF.

The V call is TRBV6-1, the J call TRBJ1-5, with 8 bases matching TRBD1. The CDR3 is 14 residues long. J gave up 7 bases and V 5 bases, and 7 bases lay outside the gene matches. Germline CDR1 and CDR2: MNHNS and SASEGT. The DNA for the CDR3 is TGTGCCAGCAGTCACGGACAGGGAGGCCAGCCCCAGCATTTT. Its protein product is CASSHGQGGQPQHF.

There are a few counts of this clone. The rearrangement links TRBV18 to TRBJ1-1; no definite D call. Germline CDR1 KGHSH, CDR2 LQKENI. With 4 bases removed from V and 5 bases from J, the gap between germline ends came to 11 bases. CDR3 length: 13 residues. CDR3 sequence: CASSRDEQTEAFF. The CDR3 nucleotides are TGTGCCAGCTCACGAGATGAACAGACTGAAGCTTTCTTT. The variable domain in full, completed from reference TRBV18 and TRBJ1-1, reads NAGVMQNPRHLVRRRGQEARLRCSPMKGHSHVYWYRQLPEEGLKFMVYLQKENIIDESGMPKERFSAEFPKEGPSILRIQQVVRGDSAAYFCASSRDEQTEAFFGQGTRLTVV.

This clone was found a few times. The rearrangement uses TRBV18 and TRBJ1-2, with D unclear. V gave up 2 bases and J gave up 5 bases, with 12 bases separating them. Germline V gene sequence: CDR1 KGHSH, CDR2 LQKENI. This CDR3 comprises 14 residues. The CDR3 nucleotides read TGTGCCAGCTCACCAACCACTTTGGTTTATGGCTACACCTTC. Translated: CASSPTTLVYGYTF.

V and J are TRBV9 and TRBJ2-5; D is perhaps TRBD1 (5 bases). This CDR3 has 16 residues. V was pared by 0 bases and J by 0 bases, with 12 bases between. Per germline, CDR1 SGDLS and CDR2 YYNGEE. DNA for the CDR3: TGTGCCAGCAGCGTAGATAAGACAGTGTACCAAGAGACCCAGTACTTC. Translation gives CASSVDKTVYQETQYF.

The chain has TRBV11-2 and TRBJ2-5; TRBD1 aligns across 8 bases. With 3 bases clipped from V and 8 bases from J, the junction kept 2 bases outside the gene matches. This CDR3 is built from 12 residues. Germline V CDR1 and CDR2: SGHAT, FQNNGV. The CDR3 loop reads CASSLGQVTQYF. The CDR3 nucleotides are TGTGCCAGCAGCTTGGGACAGGTAACCCAGTACTTC.

This clone was seen only a few times. The chain couples TRBV5-1 to TRBJ2-1; D possibly corresponds to TRBD1 (5 bases). There are 15 residues in the CDR3. Germline loops: CDR1 SGHRS, CDR2 YFSETQ. Trimming took off 2 bases at V and 0 bases at J, with 9 bases between the two ends. The CDR3 protein is CASSLDSNSYNEQFF. CDR3 nucleotides: TGCGCCAGCAGCTTAGACAGTAACTCCTACAATGAGCAGTTCTTC. Using reference TRBV5-1 and TRBJ2-1 for the parts outside the CDR3, the full variable domain is KAGVTQTPRYLIKTRGQQVTLSCSPISGHRSVSWYQQTPGQGLQFLFEYFSETQRNKGNFPGRFSGRQFSNSRSEMNVSTLELGDSALYLCASSLDSNSYNEQFFGPGTRLTVL.

This clone was observed a handful of times. The chain uses TRBV5-4 and TRBJ2-1, with 8 bases matching TRBD2. The CDR3 runs to 14 residues. The V gene end was trimmed by 5 bases and the J gene end by 10 bases; junction bases not matched to a gene: 11. Germline lookup yields CDR1 SGHNT and CDR2 YYREEE (reference sequence). CDR3 nucleotides: TGTGCCAGCAGTCCCTTCCTACGGGGGGGGGAGCAGTTCTTC. Its protein product is CASSPFLRGGEQFF.

This clone has more than one count but fewer than ten. The chain has TRBV18 and TRBJ2-2; D is undetermined. This CDR3 contains 13 residues. Germline V gene lookup returns CDR1 KGHSH and CDR2 LQKENI. The V gene lost 3 bases and the J gene lost 6 bases, with 8 bases spanning the gap. The CDR3 loop reads CASSPRVAGELFF. The CDR3 nucleotides read TGTGCCAGCTCACCCCGGGTCGCCGGGGAGCTGTTTTTT.

The sample holds a few counts of this clone. The rearrangement uses TRBV18 and TRBJ2-1; 11 nucleotides agree with TRBD2. The ends lost 0 bases at V and 7 bases at J; junction bases unmatched: 5. The CDR3 has 16 residues. Germline V gene data show CDR1 as KGHSH and CDR2 as LQKENI. DNA of the CDR3: TGTGCCAGCTCACCACCTAGCGGGGGGGCCGGGAATGAGCAGTTCTTC. It is translated as CASSPPSGGAGNEQFF.

The chain uses TRBV6-5 and TRBJ1-2; 10 bases are a match to TRBD1. Germline CDR1 reads MNHEY; CDR2 reads SVGAGI. The CDR3 sequence is 15 residues long. The trim removed 4 bases at V and 7 bases at J, leaving 9 bases unmatched. CDR3 loop: CASSLTGGPRGGYTF. DNA of the CDR3: TGTGCCAGCAGTTTGACAGGGGGCCCTCGGGGTGGCTACACCTTC.

This rearrangement joins TRBV11-2 to TRBJ2-7; possibly TRBD2 for D (7 bases). Trimming took 1 base from V and 0 from J, leaving 16 bases between them. The CDR3 consists of 17 residues. CDR1 and CDR2 from the germline V gene are SGHAT and FQNNGV. As DNA, the CDR3 is TGTGCCAGCAGCTTAGTTTCTCCGGGGGGCCACTCCTACGAGCAGTACTTC. Translating gives CASSLVSPGGHSYEQYF.

The chain uses TRBV6-5 and TRBJ2-3; TRBD1 might be the D (5 bases). The CDR3 covers 12 residues. V was clipped by 6 bases and J by 11 bases, with 15 bases between them. Germline CDR1 reads MNHEY; CDR2 reads SVGAGI. CDR3: CASRPGNGRQYF. CDR3 coding DNA: TGTGCCAGCAGGCCAGGGAATGGAAGGCAGTATTTT.

This clone was seen a handful of times. The chain carries TRBV6-1 and TRBJ1-1; D not certain. The V end was cut by 1 base, the J end by 11 bases, with 11 bases between. Germline lookup yields CDR1 MNHNS and CDR2 SASEGT. The CDR3 has 12 amino acids. In DNA form, the CDR3 reads TGTGCCAGCAGTGAAGATATTAGCGGGGCTTTCTTT. It is translated as CASSEDISGAFF.

This clone was counted a few times. This sequence joins TRBV19 and TRBJ2-2; 10 bases agree with TRBD2. The J segment lost 8 bases and the V segment lost 9 bases, leaving 9 bases of the junction unmatched. The CDR3 extends over 14 amino acids. CDR1 is LNHDA and CDR2 is SQIVND in the germline V gene (reference sequence). The CDR3 sequence is CASSLAGGWGELFF. Here the CDR3 DNA reads TGTGCCAGCTCCTTAGCGGGGGGTTGGGGGGAGCTGTTTTTT.

The chain carries TRBV5-1 and TRBJ1-6; D might be TRBD1 (6 bases). Between the trimmed V and J ends, which lost 4 bases and 0 bases, there was a span of 11 bases. This CDR3 spans 16 amino acids. Germline V lookup: CDR1 SGHRS, CDR2 YFSETQ. CDR3: CASSPDSSSYNSPLHF. CDR3 coding DNA: TGCGCCAGCAGCCCGGACAGTAGCTCCTATAATTCACCCCTCCACTTT.